Each of the 27 T cell receptor beta chains below was sequenced from the same sample in a study of identical twins. Each CDR3 protein is one row after TCRdb ran MiXCR on the 5' RACE reads. The sample shows about 550,000 distinct CDR3 sequences, about 20% of them seen only once. These data are also associated with another study on yellow fever vaccine responses in identical twins.

Sequencing input: CD4+ T cells sorted from blood. These receptors were taken from a woman between 18 and 29 years old in good health.

In this sample, this clonotype turned up a few times. The rearrangement links TRBV5-1 to TRBJ2-7; D is uncertain. V was cut by 7 bases and J by 2 bases, with 25 bases left in between. Germline CDR1 and CDR2: SGHRS and YFSETQ. This CDR3 spans 17 amino acids. The CDR3 protein is CASASEWTLGYPYEQYF. The CDR3 DNA reads TGCGCCAGCGCATCGGAGTGGACCCTCGGGTATCCCTACGAGCAGTACTTC. The entire variable domain, with the rest obtained from reference TRBV5-1 and TRBJ2-7, is as follows: KAGVTQTPRYLIKTRGQQVTLSCSPISGHRSVSWYQQTPGQGLQFLFEYFSETQRNKGNFPGRFSGRQFSNSRSEMNVSTLELGDSALYLCASASEWTLGYPYEQYFGPGTRLTVT.

This clonotype has a handful of counts. The chain joins TRBV7-6 to TRBJ1-1; TRBD1 is a possible D gene (6 bases). Deletions cut 5 bases from V and 1 base from J, with 11 bases between. Germline lookup yields CDR1 SGHVS and CDR2 FNYEAQ. The CDR3 runs to 14 residues. CDR3 region: CASSVGGSNTEAFF. The CDR3 region has the DNA TGTGCCAGCAGCGTAGGGGGTTCGAACACTGAAGCTTTCTTT.

This clonotype showed up just a few times. This chain connects TRBV7-9 to TRBJ2-1, with 7 bases aligning to TRBD1. Germline CDR1 and CDR2: SEHNR and FQNEAQ (reference sequence). This CDR3 contains 15 residues. After removal of 5 bases from V and 5 bases from J, the junction contained 9 bases not matched to a gene. The CDR3 is CASSPGQAKHNEQFF. The CDR3 nucleotides are TGTGCCAGCAGCCCAGGACAGGCGAAACACAATGAGCAGTTCTTC.

This clonotype came up a few times. The chain has TRBV25-1 and TRBJ2-7, with 10 bases that match TRBD2. There are 14 residues in the CDR3. V lost 4 bases to trimming and J lost 4 bases; unmatched junction nucleotides: 4. Germline V lookup: CDR1 MGHDK, CDR2 SYGVNS. CDR3 sequence reads: CASSGGTSVYEQYF. As DNA, the CDR3 is TGTGCCAGCAGTGGGGGGACTAGCGTTTACGAGCAGTACTTC.

This chain connects TRBV10-2 to TRBJ2-2, with 10 positions matching TRBD2. The V gene end was trimmed by 6 bases and the J gene end by 4 bases; junction bases not matched to a gene: 11. The CDR3 contains 17 residues. Germline lookup yields CDR1 WSHSY and CDR2 SAAADI. The CDR3 loop is CASRTLVAGGRTGELFF. DNA for the CDR3: TGCGCCAGCAGGACCCTAGTAGCGGGAGGTCGCACCGGGGAGCTGTTTTTT.

This clonotype was counted a few times. The chain employs TRBV28 and TRBJ2-7, with D perhaps matching TRBD1 or TRBD2 (6 bases each). This CDR3 region has 13 residues. Trimming removed 3 bases from V and 6 bases from J, with 12 bases in between. Germline CDR1 is MDHEN and CDR2 is SYDVKM. The DNA for the CDR3 is TGTGCCAGCAGTTTCGGGGGCGTGGGCGAGCAGTACTTC. Translation gives CASSFGGVGEQYF.

The chain couples TRBV12-5 to TRBJ1-5; unclear D gene. This CDR3 has 13 amino acids. V lost 8 bases, J lost 4 bases, and 12 bases lay in between. CDR1 and CDR2 (germline): LGHNT, FRNRAP. The CDR3, as DNA: TGTGCTAGTATGAAGGCAGGAAATCAGCCCCAGCATTTT. This gives the protein CASMKAGNQPQHF.

This clonotype turned up a few times. The chain carries TRBV11-2 and TRBJ1-1, with D uncertain. The V gene's germline CDR1 is SGHAT and CDR2 FQNNGV. V lost 1 base, J lost 5 bases, and 8 bases lay in between. The CDR3 has 13 residues. CDR3 sequence reads: CASSLGEKTEAFF. In DNA form, the CDR3 reads TGTGCCAGCAGCTTAGGGGAGAAAACTGAAGCTTTCTTT.

V gene TRBV7-9 combines with J gene TRBJ1-2; 7 nucleotides line up with TRBD1. Germline CDR1 and CDR2: SEHNR and FQNEAQ (reference sequence). After removal of 5 bases from V and 8 bases from J, the junction contained 14 bases not matched to a gene. The CDR3 runs 15 residues. The CDR3 is CASSTGTASPMGYTF. In DNA, the CDR3 is TGTGCCAGCAGCACCGGGACAGCCTCCCCTATGGGCTACACCTTC.

In its sample, this clonotype was seen a few times. V gene TRBV28 combines with J gene TRBJ2-7; no reliable D call. V shed 6 bases and J shed 6 bases, with 12 bases lying between them. Germline V gives CDR1 MDHEN, CDR2 SYDVKM. CDR3 length equals 12 residues. CDR3 coding DNA: TGTGCCAGCAGGTTCGACACTGCCGAGCAGTACTTC. Encoded protein: CASRFDTAEQYF. Based on the CDR3 plus reference TRBV28 and TRBJ2-7, the full variable domain is DVKVTQSSRYLVKRTGEKVFLECVQDMDHENMFWYRQDPGLGLRLIYFSYDVKMKEKGDIPEGYSVSREKKERFSLILESASTNQTSMYLCASRFDTAEQYFGPGTRLTVT.

This clonotype was seen repeatedly, ten times or more. The V and J genes are TRBV28 and TRBJ2-7; D remains unclear. The CDR3 covers 13 residues. V shed 3 bases and J shed 4 bases, with 10 bases lying between them. CDR1 and CDR2 from the germline V gene are MDHEN and SYDVKM. Here the CDR3 DNA reads TGTGCCAGCAGTTTCTTGCTCTCGTACGAGCAGTACGTC. It specifies CASSFLLSYEQYV.

The rearrangement uses TRBV19 and TRBJ2-7, with a tentative D call TRBD2 (6 bases). CDR3 size: 14 residues. V was cut by 4 bases and J by 4 bases, with 14 bases left in between. The germline CDR1 and CDR2 sequences are LNHDA and SQIVND (reference sequence). DNA for the CDR3: TGTGCCAGTAGTAGGGGGGACGGACCGTACGAGCAGTACTTC. As protein: CASSRGDGPYEQYF.

The chain employs TRBV10-3 and TRBJ2-5, with D possibly matching TRBD2 (6 bases). Germline V gene data show CDR1 as ENHRY and CDR2 as SYGVKD. With 6 bases removed from V and 1 base from J, the gap between germline ends came to 15 bases. The CDR3 is 15 residues long. In DNA, the CDR3 is TGTGCCATCAGCCGCCTCGGGGGTAGCCAAGAGACCCAGTACTTC. Its translation: CAISRLGGSQETQYF.

V is TRBV24-1 and J is TRBJ2-1; D is ambiguous. The end of the DNA fits TRBJ2-7 better, so the J call may be wrong. CDR3 length equals 11 residues. Germline-derived CDR1 and CDR2 are KGHDR and SFDVKD. Here the CDR3 reads CATASRNEQYF. The CDR3 region has the DNA TGTGCCACCGCAAGTCGCAATGAGCAGTACTTC.

This clonotype was counted between two and nine times. The CDR3 here is CASSSDGTSTDTQYF. Written as DNA, the CDR3 is TGCGCCAGCAGCTCGGACGGGACTAGCACAGATACGCAGTATTTT. The chain uses TRBV5-1 and TRBJ2-3, with D possibly being TRBD2 (6 bases). Germline V gives CDR1 SGHRS, CDR2 YFSETQ. The V end was cut by 3 bases, the J end by 0 bases, with 11 bases between. The length of the CDR3 is 15 residues.

This clonotype showed up many times. V is TRBV12-3 or TRBV12-4 and J is TRBJ1-6, with TRBD1 matching 10 bases. J was trimmed by 8 bases and V by 5 bases; bases with no gene match: 6. This CDR3 comprises 15 residues. The CDR3 sequence is CASSRGQGKDSPLHF. CDR3 nucleotide sequence: TGTGCCAGCAGTCGGGGACAGGGGAAGGATTCACCCCTCCACTTT.

This clonotype has only a few counts. This rearrangement joins TRBV20-1 to TRBJ2-5, with 7 bases that match TRBD2. V lost 3 bases to trimming and J lost 4 bases; unmatched junction nucleotides: 8. This CDR3 is 14 amino acids long. The germline gives CDR1 DFQATT, CDR2 SNEGSKA (reference sequence). This CDR3 is CSARPPGLRETQYF. As DNA, the CDR3 is TGCAGTGCTAGGCCTCCGGGACTAAGAGAGACCCAGTACTTC.

This clonotype was found a few times. The chain couples TRBV12-3 or TRBV12-4 to TRBJ2-1; the D gene is possibly TRBD2 (9 bases). CDR3 length: 15 amino acids. V was trimmed by 2 bases and J by 9 bases, leaving 17 bases between them. CDR3 sequence reads: CASSLWASGTGEQFF. In DNA, the CDR3 is TGTGCCAGCAGTTTATGGGCTAGCGGGACAGGTGAGCAGTTCTTC.

J is TRBJ2-5 and V is TRBV15; TRBD1 aligns across 9 bases. This CDR3 has 16 residues. Germline lookup yields CDR1 LNHNV and CDR2 YYDKDF (reference sequence). After removal of 0 bases from V and 5 bases from J, the junction contained 7 bases not matched to a gene. CDR3 sequence: CATSRDGTGGPETQYF. The DNA for the CDR3 is TGTGCCACCAGCAGAGACGGAACAGGGGGCCCGGAGACCCAGTACTTC.

This clonotype was seen many times. The rearrangement uses TRBV20-1 and TRBJ2-1; the match to TRBD2 covers 13 bases. This CDR3 has 17 amino acids. The ends lost 4 bases at V and 5 bases at J; junction bases unmatched: 11. Looked up from germline, CDR1 is DFQATT and CDR2 is SNEGSKA (reference sequence). This chain's CDR3 is CSATPTSGGARDNEQFF. The CDR3 nucleotides read TGCAGTGCTACCCCTACTAGCGGGGGGGCCCGGGACAATGAGCAGTTCTTC.

The chain has TRBV4-2 and TRBJ2-5; 11 bases fit TRBD1. J gave up 2 bases and V 4 bases, and 15 bases lay outside the gene matches. The CDR3 extends over 19 amino acids. Looked up from germline, CDR1 is LGHNA and CDR2 is YNFKEQ. CDR3 protein: CASSPRRTGGFGGQETQYF. The CDR3 DNA reads as TGTGCCAGCAGCCCTCGTCGGACAGGGGGCTTTGGAGGTCAAGAGACCCAGTACTTC.

This chain links TRBV4-1 with TRBJ2-2, with D maybe TRBD1 (5 bases). Germline values: CDR1 MGHRA, CDR2 YSYEKL. The CDR3 sequence is 14 residues long. The ends were cut back, 7 bases at V and 5 bases at J, with 14 bases in the middle. This CDR3 is CASTKQGGTGELFF. The CDR3 DNA reads as TGCGCCAGCACTAAGCAGGGTGGGACCGGGGAGCTGTTTTTT.

The chain is built from TRBV20-1 and TRBJ2-2; the match to TRBD1 covers 8 bases. The CDR3 extends over 14 amino acids. CDR1 and CDR2 from the germline V gene are DFQATT and SNEGSKA (reference sequence). Trimming took 3 bases from V and 5 from J; bases not matched to a gene: 5. CDR3 in amino acids: CSARDRALTGELFF. CDR3 in DNA: TGCAGTGCTAGGGACAGGGCCTTGACCGGGGAGCTGTTTTTT.

This clonotype was seen only once. One junction end disagrees with the germline gene, perhaps due to a read error. The chain has TRBV2 and TRBJ1-5; tentatively, D is TRBD1 (5 bases). This CDR3 contains 14 residues. Germline V gives CDR1 SNHLY, CDR2 FYNNEI. CDR3 sequence reads: CASTPGEGNQPQHF. CDR3 nucleotide sequence: TGTGCCAGCACCCCGGGGGAGGGCAACCAGCCCCAGCATTTT.

This clonotype was seen at least ten times. The chain links TRBV11-2 to TRBJ2-5; the match to TRBD1 covers 8 bases. V dropped 0 bases and J dropped 4; count of bases not matched to a gene: 7. The germline gives CDR1 SGHAT, CDR2 FQNNGV. The CDR3 has 16 amino acids. Here the CDR3 reads CASSLDRGQGAETQYF. Written as DNA, the CDR3 is TGTGCCAGCAGCTTAGATAGGGGCCAGGGGGCAGAGACCCAGTACTTC.

This clonotype was counted between two and nine times. The chain has TRBV28 and TRBJ2-7; D gene ambiguous. Germline CDR1 and CDR2: MDHEN and SYDVKM. The ends were cut back, 3 bases at V and 10 bases at J, with 13 bases in the middle. The CDR3 spans 12 residues. CDR3 region: CASSFSRLAQYF. The CDR3 DNA reads TGTGCCAGCAGTTTTTCTCGTCTGGCCCAGTACTTC.

This clonotype occurred a few times. This chain connects TRBV5-1 to TRBJ2-7, with 9 bases lining up with TRBD2. Germline V gives CDR1 SGHRS, CDR2 YFSETQ. The ends lost 0 bases at V and 4 bases at J; junction bases unmatched: 2. This CDR3 region has 14 residues. As DNA, the CDR3 is TGCGCCAGCAGCTTGGCTAGCGGGGATTACGAGCAGTACGTC. Protein: CASSLASGDYEQYV.